This is a list of T cell receptor beta chains from one sample in a study of blood T cell repertoires in COVID-19. TCRdb's table, derived via immunoSEQ multiplex PCR, lists solely in-frame clones and lacks some. The sample holds over 90,000 clones, 87% seen once. What was sequenced was peripheral blood. These receptors were collected from a woman in her forties or fifties with COVID-19, enrolled during active disease. CDR3s include the opening cysteine and the closing phenylalanine or tryptophan. Clone size is stated in some rows and not others, as once, few, many or a class when expanded.

size	V	CDR3
-	TRBV2	CATSGGYEQYF
-	TRBV6-2/TRBV6-3	CASSYSAGGYQPQHF
-	TRBV5-4	CASSLRGTTQETQYF
-	TRBV7-2	CASSLNMGQVPYEQYF
-	TRBV6-5	CASSYGQNSEAFF
-	TRBV7-2	CASRPGTGGANTQYF
-	TRBV30	CAWSVQQLNTGELFF
-	TRBV6-5	CASTEGVAYEQYF
-	TRBV29-1	CSVEDQLTDSEETQYF
-	TRBV5-5	CASSLAGTPNQPQHF
-	TRBV5-1	CASSLWTSQETQYF
-	TRBV29-1	CSVEIDSYTGELFF
-	TRBV2	CASRVQGMADTQYF
-	TRBV19	CASSIGTGNTYEQYF
-	TRBV6-5	CASSTTWEQFF
-	TRBV3-1/TRBV3-2	CASRSGGGTEAFF
-	TRBV9	CASSVGRQSSYEQYF
-	TRBV28	CASSLKSQTGHNQPQHF
-	TRBV15	CATSRVGLTDTQYF
once	TRBV19	CASSLAGGFYEQYF
-	TRBV6-6	CASTSISGTTNGYTF